Below, 18 T cell receptor beta chains from the same sample are listed, as sequenced in a study of blood T cells in healthy people across ages. Primers used in a second PCR of about 7 to 12 cycles were a sample-barcoded 5' primer and a J-beta primer mix. Each CDR3 protein gets one entry after TCRdb re-called the 5' RACE reads with MiXCR. This repertoire shows 580,000 or so distinct CDR3 sequences, 40% to 55% found once; its top ten account for under 30%. What was sequenced was blood. These receptors came from a man aged 80 or over in good health.

This chain's CDR3 is CAISEYSYNEQYF. Here the CDR3 DNA reads TGTGCCATCAGTGAATACTCGTACAATGAGCAGTACTTC. The rearrangement joins TRBV10-3 to TRBJ2-1; no reliable D call. The J call may be faulty, since TRBJ2-7 better matches the DNA end. The CDR3 totals 13 residues. Germline V gives CDR1 ENHRY, CDR2 SYGVKD.

This clonotype was counted only a few times. The rearrangement uses TRBV5-1 and TRBJ2-1; 10 bases fit TRBD2. Trimming removed 4 bases from V and 6 bases from J; junction bases left unmatched: 13. Germline V CDR1 and CDR2: SGHRS, YFSETQ. This CDR3 region has 17 residues. CDR3 in amino acids: CASSRPEGAGGTNEQFF. DNA for the CDR3: TGCGCCAGCAGCCGCCCCGAGGGAGCGGGAGGGACCAATGAGCAGTTCTTC.

This sequence joins TRBV6-2 or TRBV6-3 and TRBJ2-3, with 7 bases that match TRBD2. Germline lookup yields CDR1 MNHEY and CDR2 SVGEGT. The CDR3 has 15 amino acids. Trimming removed 2 bases from V and 2 bases from J; junction bases left unmatched: 4. The CDR3 reads CASSYASGDTDTQYF. For the CDR3, the DNA is TGTGCCAGCAGTTACGCTAGCGGCGACACAGATACGCAGTATTTT.

In this sample, this clonotype turned up many times. The genes are TRBV7-9 and TRBJ2-3; D possibly matches TRBD1 or TRBD2 (5 bases each). CDR1 is SEHNR and CDR2 is FQNEAQ in the germline V gene (reference sequence). The CDR3 contains 16 residues. V was pared by 2 bases and J by 0 bases, with 12 bases between. The CDR3: CASSLPPGPSTDTQYF. The CDR3 DNA reads TGTGCCAGCAGCTTACCCCCGGGGCCTAGCACAGATACGCAGTATTTT. Variable domain in full (rest from reference TRBV7-9 and TRBJ2-3): DTGVSQNPRHKITKRGQNVTFRCDPISEHNRLYWYRQTLGQGPEFLTYFQNEAQLEKSRLLSDRFSAERPKGSFSTLEIQRTEQGDSAMYLCASSLPPGPSTDTQYFGPGTRLTVL.

The chain has TRBV20-1 and TRBJ2-7; D is uncertain. Trimming pared 4 bases from V and 3 bases from J, leaving 7 bases between. Germline V CDR1 and CDR2: DFQATT, SNEGSKA (reference sequence). This CDR3 contains 11 residues. Here the CDR3 DNA reads TGCAGTGCTACCTCACACTACGAGCAGTACTTC. Translating it yields CSATSHYEQYF.

This clonotype showed up just once. This chain connects TRBV7-2 to TRBJ2-5; TRBD2 matches 9 bases. The J call may be in error: the DNA end matches TRBJ2-7 better. Germline values: CDR1 SGHTA, CDR2 FQGNSA. The CDR3 loop spans 14 amino acids. The CDR3, as DNA: TGTGCCAGCAGCTTAGCGACTAGCGGATACGAGCAGTACTTC. As protein: CASSLATSGYEQYF.

The genes are TRBV7-2 and TRBJ2-5; TRBD2 might be the D (6 bases). Germline-derived CDR1 and CDR2 are SGHTA and FQGNSA. Deletions cut 1 base from V and 1 base from J, with 13 bases between. The length of the CDR3 is 16 residues. The CDR3 protein is CASSLDNPGGQETQYF. The DNA for the CDR3 is TGTGCCAGCAGCTTAGACAACCCCGGGGGCCAAGAGACCCAGTACTTC.

This clonotype was counted between two and nine times. The V and J genes are TRBV12-3 or TRBV12-4 and TRBJ1-6; possibly TRBD1 for D (6 bases). CDR3 length: 19 residues. Between the trimmed V and J ends, which lost 1 base and 0 bases, there was a span of 16 bases. The CDR3 region has the DNA TGTGCCAGCAGTTTAGAGACAGGCGGTTCCAACTCCTATAATTCACCCCTCCACTTT. Amino acid sequence: CASSLETGGSNSYNSPLHF.

The chain links TRBV29-1 to TRBJ1-2; the D gene is possibly TRBD1 (5 bases). Germline assignment: CDR1 SQVTM and CDR2 ANQGSEA. This CDR3 has 14 residues. The V end lost 0 bases, the J end lost 8 bases, and 16 bases lay between the germline ends. The CDR3 nucleotides are TGCAGCGTTGAAGATGGCAGGGTGGGTTGGGGCTACACCTTC. Translation: CSVEDGRVGWGYTF. Drawing the rest from reference TRBV29-1 and TRBJ1-2, the complete variable domain is SAVISQKPSRDICQRGTSLTIQCQVDSQVTMMFWYRQQPGQSLTLIATANQGSEATYESGFVIDKFPISRPNLTFSTLTVSNMSPEDSSIYLCSVEDGRVGWGYTFGSGTRLTVV.

This chain's CDR3 is CASSPGGPKDTQYF. CDR3 nucleotide sequence: TGTGCCAGCAGCCCCGGTGGCCCCAAAGATACGCAGTATTTT. This chain uses TRBV7-2 with TRBJ2-3; D unclear. CDR3 length: 14 amino acids. Trimming removed 5 bases at V and 5 bases at J, with 14 bases between. The V gene's germline CDR1 is SGHTA and CDR2 FQGNSA. Filled out from reference TRBV7-2 and TRBJ2-3, the complete variable domain reads GAGVSQSPSNKVTEKGKDVELRCDPISGHTALYWYRQSLGQGLEFLIYFQGNSAPDKSGLPSDRFSAERTGGSVSTLTIQRTQQEDSAVYLCASSPGGPKDTQYFGPGTRLTVL.

This clonotype was seen more than once but under ten times. The V gene is TRBV9, the J gene TRBJ2-3; 11 bases fit TRBD2. The CDR3 extends over 17 amino acids. In germline, CDR1 is SGDLS, CDR2 YYNGEE. Losses at the gene ends were 0 bases for V and 2 bases for J; bases not matched to a gene: 5. Written as DNA, the CDR3 is TGTGCCAGCAGCGTAGAGGCTAGCGGGAGGTACACAGATACGCAGTATTTT. Amino acid sequence: CASSVEASGRYTDTQYF. The whole variable domain, filled in from reference TRBV9 and TRBJ2-3, reads DSGVTQTPKHLITATGQRVTLRCSPRSGDLSVYWYQQSLDQGLQFLIQYYNGEERAKGNILERFSAQQFPDLHSELNLSSLELGDSALYFCASSVEASGRYTDTQYFGPGTRLTVL.

The V and J genes are TRBV3-1 and TRBJ1-2; D not certain. Per germline, CDR1 LGHDT and CDR2 YNNKEL (reference sequence). Trimming took off 1 base at V and 8 bases at J, with 14 bases between the two ends. This CDR3 is built from 14 residues. CDR3 nucleotide sequence: TGTGCCAGCAGCCAAGCCGGACGAGGAGGAGGCTACACCTTC. It specifies CASSQAGRGGGYTF.

This sequence joins TRBV28 and TRBJ1-4; D is uncertain. CDR3 size: 12 residues. Germline V CDR1 and CDR2: MDHEN, SYDVKM. Between the trimmed V and J ends, which lost 7 bases and 6 bases, there was a span of 9 bases. The DNA for the CDR3 is TGTGCCAGCACTCAGAGTCATGAAAAACTGTTTTTT. Translated: CASTQSHEKLFF.

The rearrangement uses TRBV5-6 and TRBJ2-4; 7 bases line up with TRBD2. The V gene end was trimmed by 2 bases and the J gene end by 1 base; junction bases not matched to a gene: 6. CDR1 is SGHDT, CDR2 YYEEEE, per germline. The length of the CDR3 is 16 residues. Here the CDR3 DNA reads TGTGCCAGCAGCTTCCCCGGGGGGATGGCCAAAAACATTCAGTACTTC. As protein: CASSFPGGMAKNIQYF. Filled out from reference TRBV5-6 and TRBJ2-4, the complete variable domain reads DAGVTQSPTHLIKTRGQQVTLRCSPKSGHDTVSWYQQALGQGPQFIFQYYEEEERQRGNFPDRFSGHQFPNYSSELNVNALLLGDSALYLCASSFPGGMAKNIQYFGAGTRLSVL.

V gene TRBV7-2 combines with J gene TRBJ2-1; either TRBD1 or TRBD2 may fit D (5 bases each). The V gene lost 1 base and the J gene lost 13 bases, with 17 bases spanning the gap. The CDR3 length is 14 residues. Germline V gene lookup returns CDR1 SGHTA and CDR2 FQGNSA. The CDR3 here is CASSLGGGQSRQFF. The CDR3, as DNA: TGTGCCAGCAGCTTAGGGGGCGGGCAATCGCGCCAGTTCTTC.

V is TRBV7-9 and J is TRBJ2-7; TRBD2 might be the D (6 bases). The J call may not be correct, given that the DNA end is closer to TRBJ2-4. The V gene's germline CDR1 is SEHNR and CDR2 FQNEAQ (reference sequence). There are 16 residues in the CDR3. The CDR3 region has the DNA TGTGCCAGCAGCTTGGGAAGGCCGGGAGTGAGGAACATTCAGTACTTC. Its translation: CASSLGRPGVRNIQYF.

The gene calls are TRBV30 and TRBJ1-6, with a tentative D call TRBD1 (5 bases). This CDR3 region has 15 residues. Deletions cut 4 bases from V and 5 bases from J, with 15 bases between. Germline CDR1 is GTSNPN and CDR2 is SVGIG (reference sequence). The CDR3: CAWNGAEFHNSPLHF. The CDR3 DNA is TGTGCCTGGAATGGGGCAGAATTCCATAATTCACCCCTCCACTTT.

The J gene is TRBJ2-3, the V gene TRBV29-1, with 8 bases fitting TRBD2. Trimming took 0 bases from V and 2 from J; bases not matched to a gene: 4. From germline, CDR1 is SQVTM and CDR2 ANQGSEA. This CDR3 has 15 residues. The CDR3 region has the DNA TGCAGCGTTGAAGAGGGAGCGGGGGACACAGATACGCAGTATTTT. Translation: CSVEEGAGDTDTQYF.